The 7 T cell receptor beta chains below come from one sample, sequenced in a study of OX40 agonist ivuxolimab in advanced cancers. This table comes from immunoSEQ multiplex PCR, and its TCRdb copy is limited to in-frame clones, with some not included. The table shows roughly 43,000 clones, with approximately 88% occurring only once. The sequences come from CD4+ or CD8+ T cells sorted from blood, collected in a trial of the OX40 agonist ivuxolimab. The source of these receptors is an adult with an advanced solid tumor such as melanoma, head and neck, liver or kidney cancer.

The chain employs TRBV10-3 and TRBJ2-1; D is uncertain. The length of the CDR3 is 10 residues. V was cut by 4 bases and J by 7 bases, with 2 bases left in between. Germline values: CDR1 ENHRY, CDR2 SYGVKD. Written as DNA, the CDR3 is TGTGCCATCAGTGCGAATGAGCAGTTCTTC. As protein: CAISANEQFF.

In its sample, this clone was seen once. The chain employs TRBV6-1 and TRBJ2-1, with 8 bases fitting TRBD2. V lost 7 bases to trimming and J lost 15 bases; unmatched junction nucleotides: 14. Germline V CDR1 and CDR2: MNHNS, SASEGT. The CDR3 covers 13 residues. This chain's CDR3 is CASIGLAHSGGFF. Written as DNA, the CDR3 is TGTGCCAGCATAGGACTAGCTCACAGTGGGGGGTTCTTC.

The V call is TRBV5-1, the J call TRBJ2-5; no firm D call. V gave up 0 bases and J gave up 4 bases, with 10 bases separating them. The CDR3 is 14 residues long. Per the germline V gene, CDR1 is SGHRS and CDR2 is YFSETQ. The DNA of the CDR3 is TGCGCCAGCAGCTTGGACTTGGTTGGAGAGACCCAGTACTTC. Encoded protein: CASSLDLVGETQYF.

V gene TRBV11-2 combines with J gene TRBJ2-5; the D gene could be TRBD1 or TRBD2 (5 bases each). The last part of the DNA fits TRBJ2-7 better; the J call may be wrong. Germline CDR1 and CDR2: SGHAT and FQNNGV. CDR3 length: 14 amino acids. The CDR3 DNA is TGTGCCAGCAGCCTCGGGACGGCGGCCTACGAGCAGTACTTC. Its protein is CASSLGTAAYEQYF.

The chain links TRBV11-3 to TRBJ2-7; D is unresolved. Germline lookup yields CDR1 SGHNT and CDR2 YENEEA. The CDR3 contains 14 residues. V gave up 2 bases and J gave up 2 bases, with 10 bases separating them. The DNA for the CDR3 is TGTGCCAGCAGCTTATTTCCATCCCCCTACGAGCAGTACTTC. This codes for CASSLFPSPYEQYF.

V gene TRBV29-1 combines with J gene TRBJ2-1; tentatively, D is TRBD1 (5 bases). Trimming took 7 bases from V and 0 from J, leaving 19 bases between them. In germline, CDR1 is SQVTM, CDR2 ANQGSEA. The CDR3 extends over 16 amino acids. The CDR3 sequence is CSAPGPGSSSYNEQFF. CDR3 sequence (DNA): TGCAGCGCCCCAGGGCCCGGGTCCAGCTCCTACAATGAGCAGTTCTTC.

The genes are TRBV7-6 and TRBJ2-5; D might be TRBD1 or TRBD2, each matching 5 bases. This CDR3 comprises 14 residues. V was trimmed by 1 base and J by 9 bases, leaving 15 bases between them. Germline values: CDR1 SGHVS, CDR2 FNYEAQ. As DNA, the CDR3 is TGTGCCAGCAGCTTAGATTGGGGGATGGAGGCCCAGTACTTC. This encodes CASSLDWGMEAQYF.